This TCR beta chain was recovered during a study of T cell responses to AZD1222 COVID-19 vaccine. Study-wide findings and caveats: The donor cohort was predominantly white British with a female majority, and clonal diversity may have been underestimated.

CDR1 and CDR2 (germline): SGHRS, YFSETQ. CDR3 length equals 14 residues. The junction had 3 bases not matched to a gene; V was cut back by 3 bases and J by 3 bases. Method: immunoSEQ multiplex PCR; TCRdb's copy keeps in-frame clones and lacks some. The sample holds almost 80,000 clones; 87% are singletons and the top ten take about 22%. To note about this clone: Its target is not known.

The specimen comprised peripheral blood, sampled on day 0 of AZD1222 vaccination. The TCR was taken from an adult in good health. The chain joins TRBV5-1 to TRBJ1-1, with 9 positions matching TRBD1. The DNA of the CDR3 is TGCGCCAGCAGCTACGGGACAGGGTACACTGAAGCTTTCTTT. Encoded protein: CASSYGTGYTEAFF.